This TCR beta chain was retrieved from a study of CD8+CD57+ T cells in acquired aplastic anemia. Study-wide context: Recorded DNA amounts for sorted CD4+ and CD8+ cells had an average of about 3.5 ug.

A note on this clonotype: One junction end disagrees with the germline gene, perhaps due to a read error.

Patients chosen for sequencing had shown CD8+CD57+ cell expansion by flow cytometry. Investigators profiled TCR beta VDJ and CDR3 from genomic DNA template. TCRdb reprocessed the reads via MiXCR and lists one record per CDR3 protein. The top ten clones hold roughly 42% of a sample with approximately 260,000 distinct CDR3 sequences, 65% to 90% of them seen once. Germline V lookup: CDR1 SEHNR, CDR2 FQNEAQ (reference sequence). There are 15 residues in the CDR3. The chain uses TRBV7-9 and TRBJ1-1; weak D call: TRBD1 (6 bases). The receptor comes from a human donor with aplastic anemia. Sequenced material: sorted CD4+, CD8+, or CD8+CD57+ T cells (not recorded which) from PBMCs. The CDR3 reads CASSLELGGTTDAFF. The CDR3 DNA follows: TGTGCCAGCAGCTTGGAGCTGGGAGGGACAACTGACGCTTTCTTT.